This T cell receptor (beta chain) was documented in a study of CD8 T cells in ankylosing spondylitis. This clonotype was seen ten or more times. The CDR3 is 12 amino acids. Trimming stripped 6 bases from V and 8 bases from J, with 10 bases between. TCRdb processed the 5' RACE reads anew with MiXCR; each CDR3 protein has one entry. Of approximately 100,000 distinct CDR3 sequences in the sample, almost 8.5% were seen once. This chain links TRBV12-3 or TRBV12-4 with TRBJ1-4; D not certain. The sequenced sample was blood, either unsorted or a sorted T cell fraction (not recorded which). This clonotype was obtained from a male donor with ankylosing spondylitis or in good health (not recorded which). DNA for the CDR3: TGTGCCAGCAGCCTATACTCGGAAAAACTGTTTTTT. This codes for CASSLYSEKLFF.